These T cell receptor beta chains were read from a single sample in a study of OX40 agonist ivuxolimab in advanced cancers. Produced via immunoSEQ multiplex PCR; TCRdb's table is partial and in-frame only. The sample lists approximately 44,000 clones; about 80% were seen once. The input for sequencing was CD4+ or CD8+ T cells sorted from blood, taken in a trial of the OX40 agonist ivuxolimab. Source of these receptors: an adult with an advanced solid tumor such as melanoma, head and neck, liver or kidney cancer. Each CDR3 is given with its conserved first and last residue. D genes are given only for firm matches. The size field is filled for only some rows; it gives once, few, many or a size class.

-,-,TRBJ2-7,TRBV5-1,TGCGCCAGCAGCCCCGGGACCCCGAGGGAGCAGTACTTC,CASSPGTPREQYF
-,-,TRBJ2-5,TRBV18,TGTGCCAGCTCACCAGGGAGCGGTGGAGAGACCCAGTACTTC,CASSPGSGGETQYF
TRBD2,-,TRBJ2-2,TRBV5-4,TGTGCCAGCAGCTTGGACCTAGCGGGAGGGACCGGGGAGCTGTTTTTT,CASSLDLAGGTGELFF
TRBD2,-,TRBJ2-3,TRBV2,TGTGCCAGCAGTGACGGACTAGCGGGCACAGATACGCAGTATTTT,CASSDGLAGTDTQYF
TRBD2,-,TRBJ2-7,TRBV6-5,TGTGCCAGCAGTCTCAAAGCGGGAGGCAACGAGCAGTACTTC,CASSLKAGGNEQYF
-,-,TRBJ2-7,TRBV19,TGTGCCACCCGACGGGGAGCCTATTCCTACGAGCAGTACTTC,CATRRGAYSYEQYF
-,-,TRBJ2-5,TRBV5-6,TGTGCCAGCAGCCCGCGGTTCATCCAAGAGACCCAGTACTTC,CASSPRFIQETQYF
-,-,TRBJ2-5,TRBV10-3,TGTGCCATCAGTGAGCCCCCCCTAGGGCAGTACTTC,CAISEPPLGQYF
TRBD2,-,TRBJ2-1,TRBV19,TGTGCCAGTAGTCCCGGACTAGTTTGGGATAATGAGCAGTTCTTC,CASSPGLVWDNEQFF
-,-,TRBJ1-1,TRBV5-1,TGCGCCAGCAGCATGTATACAGTGAATGCTGGTGAAGCTTTCTTT,CASSMYTVNAGEAFF
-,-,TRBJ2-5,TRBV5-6,TGTGCCAGCAGTTTCGGATCCGGAGGGACCCAGTACTTC,CASSFGSGGTQYF
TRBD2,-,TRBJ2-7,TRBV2,TGTGCCAGCAGTGTAGAAGCGGGAGGGCTCGAGCAGTACTTC,CASSVEAGGLEQYF
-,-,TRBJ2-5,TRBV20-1,TGCAGTGCTAGGGGACAAGAGACCCAGTACTTC,CSARGQETQYF
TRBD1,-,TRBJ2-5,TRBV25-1,TGTGCCAGCAGTGAGGCCGGAGCACAGGGGGCACAGACCCAGTACTTC,CASSEAGAQGAQTQYF
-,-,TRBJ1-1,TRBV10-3,TGTGCCATCAGGGGGACAAACACTGAAGCTTTCTTT,CAIRGTNTEAFF
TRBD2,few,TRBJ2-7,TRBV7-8,TGTGCCAGCAGCCCCCGGACTAGTATTGGGGAGCAGTACTTC,CASSPRTSIGEQYF
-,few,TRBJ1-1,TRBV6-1,TGTGCCAGCAGTGTAGACCTAAACACTGAAGCTTTCTTT,CASSVDLNTEAFF
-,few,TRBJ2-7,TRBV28,TGTGCCAGCAGTTTCCCCCCTCCGCAGGGGAACACCTACGAGCAGTACTTC,CASSFPPPQGNTYEQYF